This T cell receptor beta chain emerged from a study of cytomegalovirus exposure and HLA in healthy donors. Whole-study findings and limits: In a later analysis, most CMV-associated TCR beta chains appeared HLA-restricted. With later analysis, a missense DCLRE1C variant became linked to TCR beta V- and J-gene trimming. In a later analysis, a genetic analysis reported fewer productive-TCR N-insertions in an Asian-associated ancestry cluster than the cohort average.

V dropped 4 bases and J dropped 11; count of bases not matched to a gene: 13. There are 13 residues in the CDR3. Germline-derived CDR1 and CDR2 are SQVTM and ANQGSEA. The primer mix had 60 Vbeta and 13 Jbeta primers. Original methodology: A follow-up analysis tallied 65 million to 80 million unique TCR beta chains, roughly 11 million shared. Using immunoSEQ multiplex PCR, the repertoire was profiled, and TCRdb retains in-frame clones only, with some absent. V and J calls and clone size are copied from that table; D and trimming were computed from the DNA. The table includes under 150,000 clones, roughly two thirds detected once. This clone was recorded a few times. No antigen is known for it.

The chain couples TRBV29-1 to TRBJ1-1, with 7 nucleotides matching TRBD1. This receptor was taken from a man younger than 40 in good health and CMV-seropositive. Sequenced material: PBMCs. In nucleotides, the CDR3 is TGCAGCGTTGTTTTGGGCGAAGGGGGCGAGGCTTTCTTT. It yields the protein CSVVLGEGGEAFF.